The rows below give T cell receptor beta chains drawn from one sample of a study of blood T cell repertoires in COVID-19. Assay used: immunoSEQ multiplex PCR; TCRdb lists only in-frame clones, some missing. The sample includes 200,000 to 250,000 clones, 83% of them seen just once. Source material: peripheral blood. The source is a woman in her thirties with COVID-19, enrolled during active disease. The CDR3 runs from the conserved cysteine through the conserved F or W. A D gene is named only where the DNA matches it firmly. Only part of the rows carry a size: once, few, many, or a class if the clone is expanded.

j_call	v_call	clone_size	d_call	cdr3_aa	cdr3_nt
TRBJ2-2	TRBV3-1/TRBV3-2	NA	TRBD1	CASSQRNRGAGELFF	TGTGCCAGCAGCCAACGAAACAGGGGAGCCGGGGAGCTGTTTTTT
TRBJ2-3	TRBV5-1	NA	TRBD1	CASSQGAADTDTQYF	TGCGCCAGCAGCCAGGGGGCTGCGGACACAGATACGCAGTATTTT
TRBJ2-1	TRBV19	NA	NA	CASSTTTSGYEQFF	TGTGCCAGTAGTACTACCACCTCCGGGTATGAGCAGTTCTTC
TRBJ1-1	TRBV5-1	NA	NA	CASSPWTDLNTEAFF	TGCGCCAGCAGCCCCTGGACAGACTTGAACACTGAAGCTTTCTTT
TRBJ2-5	TRBV11-3	once	TRBD1	CASSRDREGETQYF	TGTGCCAGCAGCCGCGACAGGGAAGGGGAGACCCAGTACTTC
TRBJ2-7	TRBV10-2	NA	TRBD1	CASSMTGTYEQYF	TGCGCCAGCAGTATGACAGGGACCTACGAGCAGTACTTC
TRBJ2-2	TRBV7-2	NA	TRBD2	CASSPGLGFSGELFF	TGTGCCAGCAGCCCGGGACTAGGGTTTTCCGGGGAGCTGTTTTTT
TRBJ1-5	TRBV19	NA	TRBD1	CASSSPPGTGFNQPQHF	TGTGCCAGTAGTTCACCCCCGGGGACAGGGTTCAATCAGCCCCAGCATTTT
TRBJ2-1	TRBV27	NA	NA	CASGLSPGNEQFF	TGTGCCAGCGGCTTGAGCCCGGGGAATGAGCAGTTCTTC
TRBJ1-6	TRBV2	NA	NA	CASGSSYNSPLHF	TGTGCCAGCGGGAGCTCCTATAATTCACCCCTCCACTTT
TRBJ2-5	TRBV6-2/TRBV6-3	NA	NA	CASSLLGQETQYF	TGTGCCAGCAGTTTACTGGGCCAGGAGACCCAGTACTTC
TRBJ2-2	TRBV4-3	few	TRBD1	CASSPGTGETGELFF	TGCGCCAGCAGCCCGGGCACAGGGGAAACCGGGGAGCTGTTTTTT
TRBJ2-3	TRBV5-8	NA	TRBD1	CASSLGQGGDTQYF	TGTGCCAGCAGCTTGGGACAGGGTGGGGATACGCAGTATTTT
TRBJ1-2	TRBV12-5	NA	NA	CASGSQEDYGYTF	TGTGCTAGTGGTTCGCAGGAAGACTATGGCTACACCTTC
TRBJ2-1	TRBV7-9	few	NA	CASSSPDRYNEQFF	TGTGCCAGCAGCTCACCAGACAGATACAATGAGCAGTTCTTC